The clone carrying this T cell receptor beta chain has more than one count but fewer than ten. The germline CDR1 and CDR2 sequences are SQVTM and ANQGSEA. CDR3 length: 14 residues. V was pared by 6 bases and J by 4 bases, with 9 bases of the junction left unmatched. The table came from immunoSEQ multiplex PCR; TCRdb's copy has only in-frame clones and leaves some out. Of 11,000 to 15,000 clones listed, around a third are singletons. The sample originates from a study of graft-versus-host responses after intestinal transplantation. Findings of the study overall: GvH clones occurred in recipient marrow; some first appeared in ileum or blood.

This sample comprised alloreactive CD4+ T cells from a mixed lymphocyte reaction culture, obtained before intestinal transplant. This sample's subset: CFSE-low proliferating T cells sorted from roughly 6-day pre-transplant mixed lymphocyte reaction (GvH or HvG direction). This clonotype originated in a human patient who received an intestinal transplant. This chain connects TRBV29-1 to TRBJ2-1; 7 nucleotides agree with TRBD2. The CDR3 bases are TGCAGCGTCACTAGACTAGCAACTTACAATGAGCAGTTCTTC. Translated: CSVTRLATYNEQFF.